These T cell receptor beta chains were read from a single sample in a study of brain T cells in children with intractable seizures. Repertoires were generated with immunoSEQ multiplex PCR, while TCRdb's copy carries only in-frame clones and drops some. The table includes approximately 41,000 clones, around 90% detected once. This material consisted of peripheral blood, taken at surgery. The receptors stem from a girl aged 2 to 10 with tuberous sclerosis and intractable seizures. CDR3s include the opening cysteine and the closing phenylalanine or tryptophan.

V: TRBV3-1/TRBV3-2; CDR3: CASSLGEYEQYF
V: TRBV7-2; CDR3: CASSRSSGQGVSPLHF
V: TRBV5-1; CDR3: CASSRFADRGEAFF
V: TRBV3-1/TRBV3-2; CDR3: CASSQGLGMNTEAFF
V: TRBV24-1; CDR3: CATSGFPPFGGGANTGELFF
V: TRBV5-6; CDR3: CASSSPGGASEAFF
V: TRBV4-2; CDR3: CASSHVDRDEDYGYTF
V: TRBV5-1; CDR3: CASSRWTKQANYGYTF
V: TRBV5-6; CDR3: CASSEQKGGSTDTQYF
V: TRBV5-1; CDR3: CASSHYGTRLEKLFF
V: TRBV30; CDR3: CAWSAGQGARANGYTF
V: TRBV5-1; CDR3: CASSLATSGGGTDTQYF
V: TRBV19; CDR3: CASSNPNTGELFF
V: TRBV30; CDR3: CAWSAGPYNEQFF
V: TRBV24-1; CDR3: CATSDQGTGVTGELFF
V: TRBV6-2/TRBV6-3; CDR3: CASSLLDVHRFSYNSPLHF
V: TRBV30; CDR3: CAWSSGQGDTQYF
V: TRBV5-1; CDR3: CASSPGTGDETQYF
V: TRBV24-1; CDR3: CATSDLGGDQPQHF
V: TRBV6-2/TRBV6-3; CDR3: CASSWDRGNTEAFF
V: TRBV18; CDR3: CASSPPITDTQYF
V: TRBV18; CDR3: CASSPRTVTGGPGEQFF
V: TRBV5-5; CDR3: CASTMGWIGEQYF
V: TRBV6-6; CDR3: CASSYFGTNTGELFF
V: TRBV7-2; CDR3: CASSSLGRATEAFF
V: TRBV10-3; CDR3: CAISEGRAGIRYGYTF
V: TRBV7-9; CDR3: CASSWVSGTYNEQFF
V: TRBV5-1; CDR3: CASSFRQGNNEQFF
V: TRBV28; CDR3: CASSLYGTTARNEQFF
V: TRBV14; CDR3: CASSRTIKTGSYEQFF
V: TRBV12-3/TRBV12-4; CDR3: CASSFDPNTEAFF
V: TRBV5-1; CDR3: CASSRTGDNSPLHF
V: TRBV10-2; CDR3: CASSKTGRVETQYF
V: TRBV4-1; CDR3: CASSQGDSEETQYF
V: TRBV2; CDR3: CASTDGQTRGKLFF
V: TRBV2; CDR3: CASSELVRSGNTIYF
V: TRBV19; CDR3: CASSIDLGGISFF
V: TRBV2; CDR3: CASSSTGVNGYTF
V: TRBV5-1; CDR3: CASRRGWWAVGPYGYTF
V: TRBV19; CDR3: CASSIGSIGTYQPQHF
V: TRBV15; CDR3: CATSRDRGGPSSYEQYF
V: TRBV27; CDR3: CASSLTSLPYGYTF
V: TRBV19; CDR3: CASSILNTGELFF
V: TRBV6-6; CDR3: CASSRSPAGRNYGYTF
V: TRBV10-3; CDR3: CAISGGPETEAFF
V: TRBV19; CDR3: CASSTPGAHYGYTF
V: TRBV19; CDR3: CASTRGGAPDYGYTF
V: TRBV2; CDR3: CARGDRVWDAFF
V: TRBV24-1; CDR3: CATSLSEYNYGYTF
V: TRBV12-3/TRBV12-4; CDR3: CASSFYSGELFF
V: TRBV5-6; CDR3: CASSLWDRYSGANVLTF
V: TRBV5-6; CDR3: CASSLGTQYEQYF
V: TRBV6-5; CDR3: CASSAGQLETQYF
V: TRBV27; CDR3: CASSGNTIYF
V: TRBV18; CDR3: CASSPGNTDTQYF
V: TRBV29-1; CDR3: CSVPNTRERYGYTF
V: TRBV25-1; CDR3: CASRRNSYNSPLHF
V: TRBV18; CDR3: CASSPTGSGNTIYF
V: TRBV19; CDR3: CASETGDTGELFF